This passage covers 21 T cell receptor beta chains from one sample sequenced in a study of blood T cell repertoires in COVID-19. The repertoire was sequenced with immunoSEQ multiplex PCR; TCRdb's copy has only in-frame clones and lacks some. The data hold roughly 250,000 clones, with approximately 86% observed a single time. Sequenced input: PBMCs or T cells enriched from blood (not recorded which). The receptors originated from a woman aged 45-59 years who had recovered from COVID-19.

This clone was detected once. The chain has TRBV6-5 and TRBJ2-3, with 10 bases aligning to TRBD2. CDR3 size: 16 residues. Germline CDR1 reads MNHEY; CDR2 reads SVGAGI. With V trimmed by 4 bases and J by 3 bases, 7 bases remained unmatched. The CDR3 sequence is CASSSLAGGGTDTQYF. In nucleotides, the CDR3 is TGTGCCAGCAGTTCTTTAGCGGGAGGAGGGACAGATACGCAGTATTTT.

This chain links TRBV7-9 with TRBJ1-6; tentatively, D is TRBD1 (6 bases). This CDR3 is built from 17 residues. Germline CDR1 reads SEHNR; CDR2 reads FQNEAQ (reference sequence). The V end was cut by 1 base, the J end by 12 bases, with 22 bases between. The CDR3 DNA reads as TGTGCCAGCAGCTTAGACCTGCCGACAGGCGGGGGTCGACCCCTCCACTTT. It encodes CASSLDLPTGGGRPLHF.

The chain joins TRBV6-2 or TRBV6-3 to TRBJ2-7; D is undetermined. The CDR3 covers 15 residues. V lost 0 bases and J lost 3, with 12 bases in between. Germline V gene sequence: CDR1 MNHEY, CDR2 SVGEGT. The CDR3 sequence is CASSYSLTFYYEQYF. The CDR3 bases are TGTGCCAGCAGTTACTCGCTTACATTTTACTACGAGCAGTACTTC.

The V call is TRBV3-1 (or the pseudogene TRBV3-2), the J call TRBJ1-2; a weak D match, TRBD1 (5 bases). This CDR3 contains 15 residues. With 0 bases removed from V and 4 bases from J, the gap between germline ends came to 12 bases. Per the germline V gene, CDR1 is LGHDT and CDR2 is YNNKEL (reference sequence). The CDR3 spells CASSQDRGWSYGYTF. The CDR3 DNA reads TGTGCCAGCAGCCAAGATAGGGGTTGGAGCTATGGCTACACCTTC.

This clone was seen just once. The chain is built from TRBV7-8 and TRBJ2-1; no definite D call. This CDR3 is 13 amino acids long. Germline-derived CDR1 and CDR2 are SGHVS and FQNEAQ. Trimming took off 3 bases at V and 3 bases at J, with 6 bases between the two ends. The CDR3 loop is CASSFGGYNEQFF. DNA for the CDR3: TGTGCCAGCAGCTTCGGTGGCTACAATGAGCAGTTCTTC.

V is TRBV30 and J is TRBJ1-2; 7 bases fit TRBD1. J gave up 4 bases and V 1 base, and 9 bases lay outside the gene matches. Germline CDR1 reads GTSNPN; CDR2 reads SVGIG (reference sequence). The CDR3 totals 15 residues. CDR3 DNA sequence: TGTGCCTGGAGTGGAGGGACAGCCCTTAGCTATGGCTACACCTTC. It is translated as CAWSGGTALSYGYTF.

This CDR3 reads CAIYRTGGFGYTF. CDR3 DNA: TGTGCCATCTACCGGACAGGGGGCTTTGGCTACACCTTC. The V call is TRBV28, the J call TRBJ1-2, with 11 bases matching TRBD1. J was trimmed by 7 bases and V by 10 bases; bases with no gene match: 8. Looked up from germline, CDR1 is MDHEN and CDR2 is SYDVKM. The length of the CDR3 is 13 residues.

The genes are TRBV2 and TRBJ2-2, with D possibly being TRBD1 (5 bases). The CDR3 runs 17 residues. The germline V gene encodes CDR1 SNHLY and CDR2 FYNNEI. Trimming took 3 bases from V and 0 from J, leaving 14 bases between them. The CDR3 reads CASSDSTDSPNTGELFF. The DNA for the CDR3 is TGTGCCAGCAGTGATTCGACCGACAGTCCGAACACCGGGGAGCTGTTTTTT.

This sequence joins TRBV3-1 (or the pseudogene TRBV3-2) and TRBJ2-7; 8 positions agree with TRBD2. Trimming removed 11 bases from V and 2 bases from J; junction bases left unmatched: 5. The CDR3 extends over 12 amino acids. CDR1 and CDR2 from the germline V gene are LGHDT and YNNKEL (reference sequence). The CDR3 region has the DNA TGTGCCTCCCGGGGACTAGCCTACGAGCAGTACTTC. The encoded protein is CASRGLAYEQYF.

The CDR3 nucleotides are TGTGCCAGCAGTTTGCAGGGTAGGCCTGAAGCTTTCTTT. The encoded protein is CASSLQGRPEAFF. This chain connects TRBV28 to TRBJ1-1; D possibly corresponds to TRBD1 (5 bases). Germline CDR1 MDHEN, CDR2 SYDVKM. The length of the CDR3 is 13 residues. V lost 3 bases, J lost 6 bases, and 11 bases lay in between.

The chain carries TRBV7-9 and TRBJ1-1; TRBD1 matches at 7 bases. In germline, CDR1 is SEHNR, CDR2 FQNEAQ (reference sequence). The V and J ends lost 3 bases and 0 bases, in that order; junction bases with no gene match: 1. This CDR3 has 14 residues. CDR3 region: CASSFGQVNTEAFF. DNA for the CDR3: TGTGCCAGCAGCTTCGGACAGGTGAACACTGAAGCTTTCTTT. Full variable domain (remainder filled in from reference TRBV7-9 and TRBJ1-1): DTGVSQNPRHKITKRGQNVTFRCDPISEHNRLYWYRQTLGQGPEFLTYFQNEAQLEKSRLLSDRFSAERPKGSFSTLEIQRTEQGDSAMYLCASSFGQVNTEAFFGQGTRLTVV.

This clone was seen a single time. V usage is TRBV7-3 and J usage is TRBJ1-2, with 8 bases that match TRBD1. The CDR3 is made up of 14 amino acids. Germline-derived CDR1 and CDR2 are SGHTA and FQGTGA. With 5 bases clipped from V and 6 bases from J, the junction kept 8 bases outside the gene matches. CDR3 in amino acids: CASSPGPGGDGYTF. DNA of the CDR3: TGTGCCAGCAGCCCAGGCCCAGGGGGCGATGGCTACACCTTC.

The chain is built from TRBV28 and TRBJ1-6; 7 nucleotides line up with TRBD1. The V gene end was trimmed by 6 bases and the J gene end by 7 bases; junction bases not matched to a gene: 6. The CDR3 extends over 14 amino acids. Germline-derived CDR1 and CDR2 are MDHEN and SYDVKM. The CDR3 DNA sequence: TGTGCCAGCAGAGTAGGACAGGCGAATTCACCCCTCCACTTT. Its protein is CASRVGQANSPLHF. Full variable domain (rest looked up from reference TRBV28 and TRBJ1-6): DVKVTQSSRYLVKRTGEKVFLECVQDMDHENMFWYRQDPGLGLRLIYFSYDVKMKEKGDIPEGYSVSREKKERFSLILESASTNQTSMYLCASRVGQANSPLHFGNGTRLTVT.

The rearrangement joins TRBV6-4 to TRBJ2-2; D might be TRBD1 (6 bases). The CDR3 has 14 residues. Germline V gives CDR1 MRHNA, CDR2 SNTAGT. Trimming pared 7 bases from V and 3 bases from J, leaving 12 bases between. CDR3 sequence: CASKPRGDTGELFF. DNA of the CDR3: TGTGCCAGCAAACCCAGGGGAGACACCGGGGAGCTGTTTTTT.

Comments on this clone: Different DNA sequences within this sample yield the same CDR3. This chain connects TRBV5-1 to TRBJ2-7, with 7 positions matching TRBD1. From germline, CDR1 is SGHRS and CDR2 YFSETQ. After removal of 3 bases from V and 2 bases from J, the junction contained 5 bases not matched to a gene. The CDR3 loop spans 14 amino acids. The CDR3 DNA follows: TGCGCCAGCAGCTGGGGGCAGGGGGCCTACGAGCAGTACTTC. It codes for CASSWGQGAYEQYF.

This chain joins TRBV3-1 (or the pseudogene TRBV3-2) and TRBJ2-1, with D possibly being TRBD2 (5 bases). Looked up from germline, CDR1 is LGHDT and CDR2 is YNNKEL (reference sequence). The CDR3 length is 14 residues. V was clipped by 0 bases and J by 12 bases, with 15 bases between them. The CDR3 coding sequence is TGTGCCAGCAGCCAAGATGACTACGCCACTGGGCAGTTCTTC. As protein: CASSQDDYATGQFF.

CDR3 loop: CASSLARGNGEKLFF. CDR3 nucleotides: TGTGCCAGCAGCTTGGCCCGGGGTAATGGTGAAAAACTGTTTTTT. The chain uses TRBV5-6 and TRBJ1-4; D not certain. Per germline, CDR1 SGHDT and CDR2 YYEEEE. Trimming took 0 bases from V and 7 from J, leaving 13 bases between them. The CDR3 loop spans 15 amino acids.

The J gene is TRBJ2-1, the V gene TRBV18; TRBD1 aligns across 10 bases. This CDR3 comprises 16 residues. Trimming took 0 bases from V and 6 from J; bases not matched to a gene: 5. Germline-derived CDR1 and CDR2 are KGHSH and LQKENI. The CDR3 DNA reads TGTGCCAGCTCACCACCGCGGGACAGGGGCAGCAATGAGCAGTTCTTC. It is translated as CASSPPRDRGSNEQFF.

J is TRBJ1-6 and V is TRBV9; tentative D call: TRBD1 (6 bases). CDR1 SGDLS and CDR2 YYNGEE come from the germline V gene. With 0 bases removed from V and 7 bases from J, the gap between germline ends came to 11 bases. The CDR3 covers 15 residues. CDR3 amino acids: CASSVEQGQNSPLHF. DNA of the CDR3: TGTGCCAGCAGCGTAGAACAGGGTCAGAATTCACCCCTCCACTTT.

Concerning this clone itself: Different DNA sequences within this sample yield the same CDR3. The chain links TRBV9 to TRBJ2-7; 9 nucleotides align to TRBD1. CDR3 length: 14 residues. J gave up 2 bases and V 3 bases, and 3 bases lay outside the gene matches. Germline CDR1 is SGDLS and CDR2 is YYNGEE. CDR3 nucleotide sequence: TGTGCCAGCAGCGGTGGACAGGGGCCCTACGAGCAGTACTTC. It codes for CASSGGQGPYEQYF. Looking up the rest from reference TRBV9 and TRBJ2-7 gives the full variable domain: DSGVTQTPKHLITATGQRVTLRCSPRSGDLSVYWYQQSLDQGLQFLIQYYNGEERAKGNILERFSAQQFPDLHSELNLSSLELGDSALYFCASSGGQGPYEQYFGPGTRLTVT.

The V and J genes are TRBV4-2 and TRBJ2-3, with D possibly being TRBD2 (6 bases). This CDR3 region has 16 residues. V dropped 2 bases and J dropped 6 bases, with 18 bases sitting between them. Germline CDR1 and CDR2: LGHNA and YNFKEQ. CDR3 protein: CASSQNRRAGFDTQYF. The CDR3, as DNA: TGTGCCAGCAGCCAAAACAGGAGGGCCGGGTTTGATACGCAGTATTTT.